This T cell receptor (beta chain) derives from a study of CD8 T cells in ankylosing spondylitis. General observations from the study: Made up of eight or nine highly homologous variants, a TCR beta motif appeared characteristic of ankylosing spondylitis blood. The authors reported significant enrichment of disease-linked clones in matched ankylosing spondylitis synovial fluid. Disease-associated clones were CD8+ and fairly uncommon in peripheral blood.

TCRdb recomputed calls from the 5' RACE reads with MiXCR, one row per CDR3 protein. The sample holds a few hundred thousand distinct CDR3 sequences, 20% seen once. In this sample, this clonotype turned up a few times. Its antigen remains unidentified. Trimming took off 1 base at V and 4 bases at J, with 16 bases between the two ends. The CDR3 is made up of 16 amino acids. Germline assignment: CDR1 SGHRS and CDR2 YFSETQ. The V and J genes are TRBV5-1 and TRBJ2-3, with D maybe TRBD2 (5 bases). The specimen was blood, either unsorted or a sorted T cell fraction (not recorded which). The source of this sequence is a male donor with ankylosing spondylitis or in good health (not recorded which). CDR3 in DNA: TGCGCCAGCAGCTTGACACCCATTTCGGGGTCAGATACGCAGTATTTT. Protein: CASSLTPISGSDTQYF.